What follows are 14 T cell receptor beta chains derived from one specimen sequenced in a study of human T cells and chemical hapten exposure. Documented time point: healthy volunteer bleed at 6 weeks. The authors' total RNA extraction used unfractionated whole blood. TCRdb analysed the RACE reads with MiXCR anew, one entry per CDR3 protein. This sample has approximately 59,000 distinct CDR3 sequences, with roughly 6.6% found just once. Sequenced: whole blood. The source of these receptors is a female donor in good health. Some clones in this sample may be carry-over from other donors' samples.

V gene TRBV2 combines with J gene TRBJ1-5; D is unclear. CDR3 size: 13 residues. Per the germline V gene, CDR1 is SNHLY and CDR2 is FYNNEI. The CDR3 DNA reads as TGTGCAAGCGGAAGGGCGATGGGTCAGCCCCAGCATTTT. Its translation: CASGRAMGQPQHF.

This clonotype has more than one count but fewer than ten. The chain is built from TRBV11-2 and TRBJ2-3, with 8 bases that match TRBD2. V shed 5 bases, J shed 6 bases, and the junction held 7 bases outside the gene matches. In germline, CDR1 is SGHAT, CDR2 FQNNGV. This CDR3 comprises 14 residues. The CDR3 DNA reads TGTGCCAGCAGCGATGATAGCGGGATTGATACGCAGTATTTT. This translates into CASSDDSGIDTQYF.

This clonotype was detected many times. The chain carries TRBV20-1 and TRBJ2-7, with 9 bases matching TRBD1. V was pared by 1 base and J by 4 bases, with 5 bases of the junction left unmatched. CDR1 and CDR2 from the germline V gene are DFQATT and SNEGSKA (reference sequence). The CDR3 runs to 14 residues. This chain's CDR3 is CSARGGTGWYEQYF. Written as DNA, the CDR3 is TGCAGTGCTAGAGGGGGGACAGGGTGGTACGAGCAGTACTTC.

This clonotype was seen ten or more times. The chain has TRBV28 and TRBJ1-6; D may be TRBD1 (6 bases). Germline CDR1 MDHEN, CDR2 SYDVKM. CDR3 length: 16 residues. V was pared by 2 bases and J by 7 bases, with 15 bases between. This CDR3 is CASSLNSGTSNSPLHF. The CDR3 region has the DNA TGTGCCAGCAGTTTAAATTCCGGGACAAGCAATTCACCCCTCCACTTT.

The table lists this clonotype with a few counts. The chain recombines TRBV28 with TRBJ1-5; 7 nucleotides match TRBD1. The V gene end was trimmed by 6 bases and the J gene end by 2 bases; junction bases not matched to a gene: 4. The CDR3 length is 14 residues. Germline V gene data show CDR1 as MDHEN and CDR2 as SYDVKM. This CDR3 reads CASRAGGGNQPQHF. The DNA for the CDR3 is TGTGCCAGCAGGGCAGGGGGAGGCAATCAGCCCCAGCATTTT.

This clonotype was seen ten or more times. The chain has TRBV29-1 and TRBJ2-1; D possibly uses TRBD1 or TRBD2 (5 bases each). Germline V gene sequence: CDR1 SQVTM, CDR2 ANQGSEA. CDR3 length: 11 residues. V lost 4 bases, J lost 9 bases, and 10 bases lay in between. CDR3 nucleotides: TGCAGCGTTGTGGCTGGGGGTGAGCAGTTCTTC. Translation gives CSVVAGGEQFF.

Ten or more counts support this clonotype. This sequence joins TRBV2 and TRBJ2-1; D is perhaps TRBD1 (5 bases). The CDR3 has 14 amino acids. Germline-derived CDR1 and CDR2 are SNHLY and FYNNEI. Trimming took 1 base from V and 6 from J, leaving 10 bases between them. This chain's CDR3 is CASSEGRASNEQFF. In DNA form, the CDR3 reads TGTGCCAGCAGTGAAGGCAGGGCCAGCAATGAGCAGTTCTTC.

This clonotype was found many times. This rearrangement joins TRBV7-8 to TRBJ1-1, with no clear D. Germline V gene lookup returns CDR1 SGHVS and CDR2 FQNEAQ. Trimming removed 2 bases from V and 3 bases from J, with 13 bases in between. CDR3 length: 15 residues. DNA of the CDR3: TGTGCCAGCAGCTTATTGGGTGGCGGCTACACTGAAGCTTTCTTT. It encodes CASSLLGGGYTEAFF.

This clonotype was counted only a few times. The V gene is TRBV29-1, the J gene TRBJ1-1; 7 bases are a match to TRBD1. The length of the CDR3 is 14 residues. V was clipped by 7 bases and J by 2 bases; unmatched bases: 10. Germline CDR1 is SQVTM and CDR2 is ANQGSEA. The CDR3 nucleotides read TGCAGCGCATGGACAGGAGGGGGAAACACTGAAGCTTTCTTT. Its protein product is CSAWTGGGNTEAFF.

This clonotype has a count of ten or more. J is TRBJ2-1 and V is TRBV29-1; D is unclear. Between the trimmed V and J ends, which lost 8 bases and 6 bases, there was a span of 20 bases. The germline gives CDR1 SQVTM, CDR2 ANQGSEA. This CDR3 contains 14 residues. The CDR3 reads CSLAGEKLSNEQFF. In DNA, the CDR3 is TGCAGCCTCGCCGGCGAGAAGTTATCCAATGAGCAGTTCTTC.

In this sample, this clonotype turned up many times. This chain uses TRBV30 with TRBJ2-7; D is possibly TRBD2 (5 bases). There are 13 residues in the CDR3. The germline V and J ends were trimmed by 5 bases and 2 bases, with 13 bases remaining between them. Germline V CDR1 and CDR2: GTSNPN, SVGIG (reference sequence). CDR3 DNA: TGTGCCTGGCAGACGGCGGGTACCTACGAGCAGTACTTC. This sequence encodes CAWQTAGTYEQYF. The full variable domain, with the rest looked up from reference TRBV30 and TRBJ2-7, is SQTIHQWPATLVQPVGSPLSLECTVEGTSNPNLYWYRQAAGRGLQLLFYSVGIGQISSEVPQNLSASRPQDRQFILSSKKLLLSDSGFYLCAWQTAGTYEQYFGPGTRLTVT.

This clonotype was counted many times. V gene TRBV6-6 combines with J gene TRBJ2-2, with a possible D match to TRBD2 (6 bases). Between the trimmed V and J ends, which lost 6 bases and 5 bases, there was a span of 10 bases. The CDR3 is 13 amino acids. Germline V gene lookup returns CDR1 MNHNY and CDR2 SVGAGI (reference sequence). The CDR3 protein is CASRTRQTGELFF. The DNA of the CDR3 is TGTGCCAGCAGGACTAGGCAGACCGGGGAGCTGTTTTTT.

Only one count was recorded for this clonotype. This chain joins TRBV14 and TRBJ2-3, with D perhaps TRBD2 (6 bases). Germline V gene lookup returns CDR1 SGHDN and CDR2 FVKESK. The ends were cut back, 1 base at V and 6 bases at J, with 14 bases in the middle. This CDR3 has 15 residues. The CDR3 region has the DNA TGTGCCAGCAGCCAAGTAGGCGGGACGTCGGATACGCAGTATTTT. Protein product: CASSQVGGTSDTQYF.

This clonotype has a count of ten or more. The gene calls are TRBV12-3 or TRBV12-4 and TRBJ2-2; 13 positions agree with TRBD2. Trimming at V came to 1 base and at J to 4 bases, leaving 15 bases not matched to a gene. CDR3 length: 21 residues. The CDR3 bases are TGTGCCAGCAGTTTAGACCCACTACTAGCGGGAGGGATGGACGGCACCGGGGAGCTGTTTTTT. This gives the protein CASSLDPLLAGGMDGTGELFF.